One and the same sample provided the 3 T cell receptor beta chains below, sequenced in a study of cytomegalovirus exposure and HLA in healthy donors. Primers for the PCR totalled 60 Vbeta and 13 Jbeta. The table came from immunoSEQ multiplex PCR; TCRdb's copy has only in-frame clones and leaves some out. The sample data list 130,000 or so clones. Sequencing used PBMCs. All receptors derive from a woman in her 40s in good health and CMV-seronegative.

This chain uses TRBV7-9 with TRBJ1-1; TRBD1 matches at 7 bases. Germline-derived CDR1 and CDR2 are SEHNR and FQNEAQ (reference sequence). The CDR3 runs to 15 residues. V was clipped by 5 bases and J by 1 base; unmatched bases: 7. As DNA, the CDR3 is TGTGCCAGCAGCCCCAGAGGGACAGAGAACACTGAAGCTTTCTTT. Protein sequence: CASSPRGTENTEAFF.

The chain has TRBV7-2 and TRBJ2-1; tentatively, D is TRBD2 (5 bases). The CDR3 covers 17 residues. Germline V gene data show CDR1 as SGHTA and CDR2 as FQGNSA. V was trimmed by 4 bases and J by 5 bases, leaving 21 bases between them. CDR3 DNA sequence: TGTGCCAGCAGCTCCAACCGACTAAGTAGAACACACAATGAGCAGTTCTTC. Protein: CASSSNRLSRTHNEQFF.

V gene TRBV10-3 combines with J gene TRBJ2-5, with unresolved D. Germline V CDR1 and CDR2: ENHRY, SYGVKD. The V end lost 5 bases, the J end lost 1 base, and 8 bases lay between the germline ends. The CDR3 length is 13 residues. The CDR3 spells CAISLLPQETQYF. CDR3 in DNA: TGTGCCATCAGTTTACTACCCCAAGAGACCCAGTACTTC.